The subject of this entry is one TCR beta chain. The sample comes from a study of blood T cell repertoires in COVID-19. The ends were cut back, 5 bases at V and 7 bases at J, with 29 bases in the middle. Germline assignment: CDR1 SGHNT and CDR2 YENEEA. This CDR3 comprises 18 residues. Clones were sequenced by immunoSEQ multiplex PCR, and TCRdb holds only the in-frame ones, with some missing. The sample has approximately 250,000 clones, approximately 86% seen once. The source of this sequence is a woman in her 30s who had recovered from COVID-19. Sequenced sample: PBMCs or T cells enriched from blood (not recorded which). The chain recombines TRBV11-3 with TRBJ1-1, with D possibly being TRBD1 (5 bases). The CDR3 spells CASSPREGPRGVGVEAFF. The CDR3 nucleotides are TGTGCCAGCAGCCCCCGGGAGGGACCACGAGGGGTTGGAGTTGAAGCTTTCTTT.